This T cell receptor (beta chain) comes out of a study of Ad26.COV2.S vaccination and SARS-CoV-2 variants. As regards this clone: The antigen is unknown.

The CDR3 consists of 15 residues. The ends were cut back, 2 bases at V and 0 bases at J, with 9 bases in the middle. The germline V gene has CDR1 LGHNA and CDR2 YNFKEQ. TCRdb's copy holds only in-frame clones and misses some; the assay was immunoSEQ multiplex PCR. The top ten clones hold less than 6% of a sample with some 180,000 clones, roughly 85% of them seen once. Regarding the study as a whole: Spike-specific TCR breadth in vaccine recipients exceeded that seen in placebo recipients.

This receptor was obtained from a human donor who had recovered from COVID-19. This specimen was peripheral blood, taken after recovery from COVID-19. The gene calls are TRBV4-2 and TRBJ2-3; D is unresolved. The CDR3 sequence: CASSQIVTSTDTQYF. The CDR3 region has the DNA TGTGCCAGCAGCCAAATAGTAACTAGCACAGATACGCAGTATTTT.